These 11 T cell receptor beta chains share one sample of origin, sequenced in a study of blood T cell repertoires in COVID-19 (dated by TCRdb to the early 2020s). Libraries were made using the immunoSEQ multiplex PCR assay. Drawn from immuneACCESS, this table holds only the in-frame rearrangements with V and J called that TCRdb kept. Clones are partly lost; checked studies trace under half to an unresolved V gene and leave the rest unexplained. The sample table records roughly 60,000 clones; around 90% of these occur just once. Together, the top ten hold over 5.5% of the sample. Specimen: peripheral blood. The source is a human donor in a cohort sampled during active COVID-19.

This clone has a single count. The chain joins TRBV18 to TRBJ1-2; weak D call: TRBD1 (5 bases). The CDR3 runs to 13 residues. Germline values: CDR1 KGHSH, CDR2 LQKENI. V was trimmed by 4 bases and J by 4 bases, leaving 10 bases between them. The CDR3 reads CASSQGEGYGYTF. CDR3 sequence (DNA): TGTGCCAGCTCACAAGGGGAAGGCTATGGCTACACCTTC.

This clone was counted once. The rearrangement links TRBV9 to TRBJ2-1; the D gene is possibly TRBD2 (7 bases). The CDR3 consists of 15 residues. Germline values: CDR1 SGDLS, CDR2 YYNGEE. V dropped 3 bases and J dropped 8 bases, with 18 bases sitting between them. The CDR3 is CASSALTWGGDEQFF. In DNA, the CDR3 is TGTGCCAGCAGCGCATTGACGTGGGGGGGCGATGAGCAGTTCTTC.

The chain combines TRBV4-1 with TRBJ2-3, with TRBD2 identical over 11 bases. The CDR3 covers 14 residues. The trim removed 6 bases at V and 3 bases at J, leaving 2 bases unmatched. In germline, CDR1 is MGHRA, CDR2 YSYEKL. This CDR3 is CASSTSGRTDTQYF. The CDR3 DNA follows: TGCGCCAGCAGTACTAGCGGGAGAACAGATACGCAGTATTTT.

V and J are TRBV6-5 and TRBJ1-1, with no clear D. Between the trimmed V and J ends, which lost 2 bases and 1 base, there was a span of 5 bases. Germline CDR1 reads MNHEY; CDR2 reads SVGAGI. The CDR3 spans 13 residues. For the CDR3, the DNA is TGTGCCAGCAGTTACCGTAAGAACACTGAAGCTTTCTTT. This codes for CASSYRKNTEAFF.

J is TRBJ1-4 and V is TRBV4-3, with 7 bases fitting TRBD1. V lost 0 bases, J lost 3 bases, and 10 bases stayed unmatched. This CDR3 contains 18 residues. The germline gives CDR1 LGHNA, CDR2 YSLEER. This CDR3 is CASSQDLAGGLANEKLFF. CDR3 bases: TGCGCCAGCAGCCAAGATTTGGCAGGGGGGTTGGCTAATGAAAAACTGTTTTTT.

The chain has TRBV10-1 and TRBJ2-4; TRBD1 matches at 9 bases. Trimming removed 4 bases from V and 3 bases from J; junction bases left unmatched: 7. Germline V CDR1 and CDR2: WNHNN, SYGVQD (reference sequence). CDR3 length equals 16 residues. The CDR3 loop reads CASSARDREGKNIQYF. The CDR3 nucleotides are TGCGCCAGCAGTGCCCGGGACAGGGAAGGCAAAAACATTCAGTACTTC.

The chain combines TRBV19 with TRBJ2-1; a weak D match, TRBD1 (5 bases). CDR1 LNHDA and CDR2 SQIVND come from the germline V gene (reference sequence). This CDR3 contains 15 residues. V was cut by 2 bases and J by 9 bases, with 17 bases left in between. DNA for the CDR3: TGTGCCAGTAGTATAATGGGGCAGCAAATAAGTGAGCAGTTCTTC. This translates into CASSIMGQQISEQFF.

The gene calls are TRBV30 and TRBJ2-5; 8 nucleotides agree with TRBD2. V lost 2 bases to trimming and J lost 1 base; unmatched junction nucleotides: 21. Germline V gene lookup returns CDR1 GTSNPN and CDR2 SVGIG (reference sequence). The CDR3 is made up of 20 amino acids. The CDR3 DNA reads as TGTGCCTGGAGTAGGGAAGGGGATGGATTGGCGGGGGGTTTCCAAGAGACCCAGTACTTC. Translated, it gives CAWSREGDGLAGGFQETQYF.

J is TRBJ2-5 and V is TRBV7-6, with D perhaps matching TRBD2 (8 bases). The CDR3 runs to 18 residues. Deletions cut 5 bases from V and 6 bases from J, with 28 bases between. Looked up from germline, CDR1 is SGHVS and CDR2 is FNYEAQ. CDR3 amino acids: CASSLDRDSSGGLKTQYF. The CDR3 coding sequence is TGTGCCAGCAGCCTCGACAGGGATTCGTCGGGAGGGCTGAAGACCCAGTACTTC.

The chain carries TRBV7-9 and TRBJ2-1; D is unresolved. Per germline, CDR1 SEHNR and CDR2 FQNEAQ (reference sequence). V gave up 2 bases and J gave up 10 bases, with 6 bases separating them. This CDR3 is 11 amino acids long. The CDR3 reads CASSLSLEQFF. As DNA, the CDR3 is TGTGCCAGCAGCTTATCGTTAGAGCAGTTCTTC.

The sample holds a few counts of this clone. The rearrangement links TRBV27 to TRBJ1-2; D remains ambiguous. Germline V CDR1 and CDR2: MNHEY, SMNVEV (reference sequence). The CDR3 loop spans 14 amino acids. The V end was cut by 5 bases, the J end by 0 bases, with 10 bases between. CDR3 region: CASSLRRSNYGYTF. The CDR3 DNA follows: TGTGCCAGCAGTCTTCGTCGTTCTAACTATGGCTACACCTTC.